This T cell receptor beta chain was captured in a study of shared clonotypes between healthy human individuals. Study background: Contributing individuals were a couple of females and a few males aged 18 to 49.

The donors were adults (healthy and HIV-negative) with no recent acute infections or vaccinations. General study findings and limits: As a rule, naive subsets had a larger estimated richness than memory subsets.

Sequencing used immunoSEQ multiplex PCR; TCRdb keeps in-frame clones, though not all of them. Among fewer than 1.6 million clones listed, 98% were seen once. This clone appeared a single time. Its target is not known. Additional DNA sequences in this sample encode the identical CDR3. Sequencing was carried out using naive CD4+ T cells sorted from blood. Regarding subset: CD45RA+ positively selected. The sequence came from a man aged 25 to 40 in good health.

The CDR3 DNA follows: TGCAGCGTCACAGGGGGCGGAGAGACCCAGTACTTC. Translating gives CSVTGGGETQYF. The rearrangement uses TRBV29-1 and TRBJ2-5; 9 bases align to TRBD1. The CDR3 extends over 12 amino acids. In germline, CDR1 is SQVTM, CDR2 ANQGSEA. V lost 6 bases, J lost 4 bases, and 3 bases stayed unmatched.